Listed below are T cell receptor beta chains from one sample, sequenced in a study of T cells in Graves' hyperthyroidism and ophthalmopathy. MiXCR, applied by TCRdb to the multiplex PCR reads, yields one record per CDR3 protein. The data show hundreds of thousands of distinct CDR3 sequences, 16% seen once. The sample comprised blood. The receptors here all came from a woman aged 18-29 years with Graves' ophthalmopathy. Each CDR3 is given with its conserved first and last residue. A D gene is named only where the DNA matches it firmly. Size is stated for part of the rows, as once, few or many counts, or as a class when the clone is expanded.

J	size	D	V	CDR3	DNA
TRBJ2-7	.	TRBD2	TRBV20-1	CSARGGLADFYEQYF	TGCAGTGCTAGAGGGGGACTAGCGGACTTCTACGAGCAGTACTTC
TRBJ1-2	many	.	TRBV20-1	CSARDSFPPPANYGYTF	TGCAGTGCTAGAGACTCCTTTCCGCCTCCAGCTAACTATGGCTACACCTTC
TRBJ2-7	many	.	TRBV7-2	CASSLFSGQDYTYEQYF	TGTGCCAGCAGCTTATTCTCTGGTCAGGACTATACCTACGAGCAGTACTTC
TRBJ1-5	.	.	TRBV27	CASSPRQASNQPQHF	TGTGCCAGCAGTCCCAGACAGGCCAGCAATCAGCCCCAGCATTTT
TRBJ2-2	many	.	TRBV5-1	CASSLNGGKSGELFF	TGCGCCAGCAGCTTGAACGGTGGAAAGTCCGGGGAGCTGTTTTTT
TRBJ1-5	many	.	TRBV20-1	CSARDQWAGNQPQHF	TGCAGTGCTAGAGATCAGTGGGCAGGGAATCAGCCCCAGCATTTT
TRBJ2-7	many	TRBD2	TRBV7-2	CASSRPASGSYEQYF	TGTGCCAGCAGCCGACCGGCTAGCGGATCCTACGAGCAGTACTTC
TRBJ2-1	many	TRBD2	TRBV13	CASSLTSGVYNEQFF	TGTGCCAGCAGCTTAACTAGCGGGGTTTACAATGAGCAGTTCTTC
TRBJ1-1	many	TRBD1	TRBV28	CASSVGTVTEAFF	TGTGCCAGCAGTGTTGGGACAGTCACTGAAGCTTTCTTT
TRBJ2-3	many	TRBD2	TRBV11-2	CASSLNSGWDTQYF	TGTGCCAGCAGCTTAAATAGCGGGTGGGATACGCAGTATTTT
TRBJ1-2	many	.	TRBV28	CASSLYGNYGYTF	TGTGCCAGCAGTTTATATGGGAACTATGGCTACACCTTC
TRBJ1-5	many	.	TRBV20-1	CSAHSPNQPQHF	TGCAGTGCGCATTCACCGAATCAGCCCCAGCATTTT
TRBJ2-7	many	TRBD2	TRBV7-9	CASSPLGGLTSGSSYEQYF	TGTGCCAGCAGCCCATTGGGGGGGCTTACTAGCGGATCCTCCTACGAGCAGTACTTC
TRBJ2-5	many	TRBD2	TRBV28	CASSLGTSGRPLQETQYF	TGTGCCAGCAGTTTAGGGACTAGCGGGAGACCGCTTCAAGAGACCCAGTACTTC
TRBJ1-1	many	TRBD1	TRBV5-5	CASSLGQGTFF	TGTGCCAGCAGCTTGGGACAGGGAACTTTCTTT
TRBJ2-7	many	TRBD2	TRBV20-1	CSARAGLLNYEQYF	TGCAGTGCTAGGGCGGGACTACTGAACTACGAGCAGTACTTC
TRBJ1-1	many	TRBD1	TRBV19	CASSAGTGAEAFF	TGTGCCAGTAGCGCCGGGACAGGGGCTGAAGCTTTCTTT
TRBJ1-1	many	TRBD1	TRBV18	CASSTGGAEAFF	TGTGCCAGCTCAACAGGGGGGGCTGAAGCTTTCTTT
TRBJ1-2	many	TRBD1	TRBV7-2	CASSWGTGGANYGYTF	TGTGCCAGCAGCTGGGGGACAGGGGGCGCTAACTATGGCTACACCTTC
TRBJ2-1	many	TRBD2	TRBV27	CASSLSRLAGRVGNEQFF	TGTGCCAGCAGTTTATCTAGACTAGCGGGAAGAGTGGGCAATGAGCAGTTCTTC
TRBJ1-3	many	.	TRBV12-3/TRBV12-4	CASSPPISGNTIYF	TGTGCCAGCAGTCCTCCAATCTCTGGAAACACCATATATTTT
TRBJ1-3	.	TRBD1	TRBV6-1	CARRTGGSGNTIYF	TGTGCCAGACGGACAGGGGGCTCTGGAAACACCATATATTTT
TRBJ2-7	many	TRBD2	TRBV6-1	CASRPGLAGEQYF	TGTGCCAGCAGACCGGGACTAGCGGGGGAGCAGTACTTC
TRBJ2-6	many	.	TRBV5-6	CASSYGYPGANVLTF	TGTGCCAGCAGCTACGGGTACCCTGGGGCCAACGTCCTGACTTTC
TRBJ1-1	many	TRBD1	TRBV5-1	CASSLNQQGGVEAFF	TGCGCCAGCAGCTTAAACCAACAGGGGGGGGTTGAAGCTTTCTTT
TRBJ1-4	.	.	TRBV5-1	CASSLGLINEKLFF	TGCGCCAGCAGCTTGGGACTGATTAATGAAAAACTGTTTTTT
TRBJ1-3	.	.	TRBV19	CASSLSAFSGNTIYF	TGTGCCAGTAGTCTCAGCGCTTTCTCTGGAAACACCATATATTTT
TRBJ1-2	few	.	TRBV4-2	CASSRFGRVANYGYTF	TGTGCCAGCAGCCGGTTCGGGAGGGTAGCTAACTATGGCTACACCTTC
TRBJ2-7	.	.	TRBV7-9	CASSLDGHEQYF	TGTGCCAGCAGCTTAGACGGTCATGAGCAGTACTTC
TRBJ2-1	.	.	TRBV29-1	CSGEGYEQFF	TGCAGCGGCGAAGGCTATGAGCAGTTCTTC
TRBJ1-5	many	.	TRBV5-1	CATRRDLGDYSNQPQHF	TGCGCCACTAGAAGGGACCTGGGCGATTATAGCAATCAGCCCCAGCATTTT